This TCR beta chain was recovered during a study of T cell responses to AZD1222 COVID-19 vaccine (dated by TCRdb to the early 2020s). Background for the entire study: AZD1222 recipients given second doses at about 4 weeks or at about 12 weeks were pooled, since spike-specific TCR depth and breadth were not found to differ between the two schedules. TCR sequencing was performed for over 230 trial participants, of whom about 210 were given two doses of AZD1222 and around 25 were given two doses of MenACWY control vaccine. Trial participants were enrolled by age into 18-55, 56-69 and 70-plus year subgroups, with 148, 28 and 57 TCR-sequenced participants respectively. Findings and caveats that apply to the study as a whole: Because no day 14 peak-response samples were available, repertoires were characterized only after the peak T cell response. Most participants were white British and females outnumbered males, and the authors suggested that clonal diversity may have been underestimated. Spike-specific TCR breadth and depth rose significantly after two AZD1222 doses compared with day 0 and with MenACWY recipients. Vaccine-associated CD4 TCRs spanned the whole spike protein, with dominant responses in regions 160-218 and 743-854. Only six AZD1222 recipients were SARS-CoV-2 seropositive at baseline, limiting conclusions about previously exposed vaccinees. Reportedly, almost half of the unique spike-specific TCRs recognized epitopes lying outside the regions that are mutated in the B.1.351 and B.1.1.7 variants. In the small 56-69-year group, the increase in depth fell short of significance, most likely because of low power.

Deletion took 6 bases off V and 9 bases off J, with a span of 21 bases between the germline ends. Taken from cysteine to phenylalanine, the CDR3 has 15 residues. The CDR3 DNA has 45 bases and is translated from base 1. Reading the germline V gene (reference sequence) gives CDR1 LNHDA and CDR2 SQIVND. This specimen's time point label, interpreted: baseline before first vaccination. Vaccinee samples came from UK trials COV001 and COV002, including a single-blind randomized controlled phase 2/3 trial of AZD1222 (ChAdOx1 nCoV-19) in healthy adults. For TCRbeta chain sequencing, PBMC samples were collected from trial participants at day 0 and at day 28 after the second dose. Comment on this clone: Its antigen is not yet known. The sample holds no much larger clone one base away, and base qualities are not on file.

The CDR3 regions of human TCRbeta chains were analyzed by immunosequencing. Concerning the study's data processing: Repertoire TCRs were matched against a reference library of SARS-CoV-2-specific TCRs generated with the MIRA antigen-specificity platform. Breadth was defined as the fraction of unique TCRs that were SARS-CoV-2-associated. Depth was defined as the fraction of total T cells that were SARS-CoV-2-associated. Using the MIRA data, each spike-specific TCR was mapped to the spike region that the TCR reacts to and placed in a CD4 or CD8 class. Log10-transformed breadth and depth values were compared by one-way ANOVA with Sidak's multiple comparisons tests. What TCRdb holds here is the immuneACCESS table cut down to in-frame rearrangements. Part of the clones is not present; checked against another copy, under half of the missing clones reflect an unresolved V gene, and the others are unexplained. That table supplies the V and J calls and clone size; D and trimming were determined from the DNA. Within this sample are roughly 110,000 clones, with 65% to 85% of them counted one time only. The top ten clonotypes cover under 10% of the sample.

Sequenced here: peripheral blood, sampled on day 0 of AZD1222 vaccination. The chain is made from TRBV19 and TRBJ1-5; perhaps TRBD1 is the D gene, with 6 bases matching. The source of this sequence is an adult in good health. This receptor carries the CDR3 CASRTTGSYGWPQHF. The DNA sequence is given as TGTGCCAGTAGGACGACAGGATCTTATGGTTGGCCCCAGCATTTT.